The source of this T cell receptor (beta chain) is a study of T cell changes during pregnancy in multiple sclerosis. Germline CDR1 reads MGHRA; CDR2 reads YSYEKL. J was trimmed by 4 bases and V by 1 base; bases with no gene match: 3. This CDR3 has 14 amino acids. Using immunoSEQ multiplex PCR, the repertoire was profiled, and TCRdb retains in-frame clones only, with some absent. This table has approximately 21,000 clones, about 89% appearing once. This chain connects TRBV4-1 to TRBJ2-7, with TRBD2 matching over 8 bases. The TCR was taken from a female donor with multiple sclerosis, enrolled in a pregnancy study. Sequences were derived from CD8+ T cells from peripheral blood mononuclear cells, sampled in the first trimester of pregnancy. CDR3 sequence: CASSQAGGDYEQYF. The CDR3 DNA reads TGCGCCAGCAGCCAAGCGGGAGGGGATTACGAGCAGTACTTC.